This T cell receptor (beta chain) stems from a study of blood T cells in healthy people across ages. Study-wide background: The capture of about one barcoded beta molecule per two T cells was achieved by template switching.

As regards this clonotype: Its antigen is still unknown. One junction end does not reproduce the germline sequence, and a read error may be involved.

The use of a sample-barcoded 5' primer and a J-beta primer mix characterized a second PCR of roughly 6 to 12 cycles. The study obtained at least 3 million CDR3-containing paired-end reads from every sample. TCRdb fed the 5' RACE reads into MiXCR, producing one record per CDR3 protein. The repertoire holds over a million distinct CDR3 sequences, with 35% to 55% as singletons. The CDR3 runs 16 residues. Germline CDR1 and CDR2: MDHEN and SYDVKM. Study-level results: With naive T cell percentage, TCR beta diversity showed a strong correlation. For the donors, CMV status was unknown and possibly confounded expanded clonotype changes.

This TCR was recovered from a woman in her fifties or sixties in good health. Sequenced: blood. V usage is TRBV28 and J usage is TRBJ2-7, with D hard to call. This CDR3 reads CAGSPPTSTLSYEQYF. CDR3 bases: TGTGCCGGCAGTCCCCCGACATCAACTCTCTCCTACGAGCAGTACTTC.